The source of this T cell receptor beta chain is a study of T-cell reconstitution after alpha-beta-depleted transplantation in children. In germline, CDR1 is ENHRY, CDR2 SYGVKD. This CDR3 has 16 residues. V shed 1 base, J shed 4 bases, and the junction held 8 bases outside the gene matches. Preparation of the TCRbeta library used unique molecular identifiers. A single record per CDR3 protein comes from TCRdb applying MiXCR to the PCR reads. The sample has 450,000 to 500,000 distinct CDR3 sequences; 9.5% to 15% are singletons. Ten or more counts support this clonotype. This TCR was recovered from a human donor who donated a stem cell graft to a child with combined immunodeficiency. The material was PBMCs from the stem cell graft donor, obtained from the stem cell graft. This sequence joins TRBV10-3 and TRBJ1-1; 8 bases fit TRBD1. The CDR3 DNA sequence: TGTGCCATCAGTGAGTTACCAGGGGGCCGAGTCACTGAAGCTTTCTTT. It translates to CAISELPGGRVTEAFF.